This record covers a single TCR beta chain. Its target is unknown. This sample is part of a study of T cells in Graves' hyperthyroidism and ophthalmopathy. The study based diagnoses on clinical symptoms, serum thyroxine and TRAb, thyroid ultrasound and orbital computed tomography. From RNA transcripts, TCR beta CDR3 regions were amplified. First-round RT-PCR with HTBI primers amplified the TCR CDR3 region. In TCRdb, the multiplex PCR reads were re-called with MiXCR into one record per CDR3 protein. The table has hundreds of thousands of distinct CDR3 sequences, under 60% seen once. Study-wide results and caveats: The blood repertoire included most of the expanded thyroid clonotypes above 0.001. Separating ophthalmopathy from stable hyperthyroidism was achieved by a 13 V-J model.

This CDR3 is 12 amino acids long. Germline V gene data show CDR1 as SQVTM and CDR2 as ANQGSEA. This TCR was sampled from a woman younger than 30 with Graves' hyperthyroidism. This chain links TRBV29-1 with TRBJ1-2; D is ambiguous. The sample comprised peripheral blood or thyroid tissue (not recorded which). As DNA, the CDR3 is TGCAGTTTAAGTGTCGCGAACTATGGCTACACCTTC. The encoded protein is CSLSVANYGYTF. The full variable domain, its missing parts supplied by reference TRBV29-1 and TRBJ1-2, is SAVISQKPSRDICQRGTSLTIQCQVDSQVTMMFWYRQQPGQSLTLIATANQGSEATYESGFVIDKFPISRPNLTFSTLTVSNMSPEDSSIYLCSLSVANYGYTFGSGTRLTVV.